The present T cell receptor (beta chain) was sequenced within a study of control samples from healthy donors and cancer patients. The trim removed 0 bases at V and 6 bases at J, leaving 4 bases unmatched. The CDR3 consists of 15 residues. The V gene's germline CDR1 is SGHDT and CDR2 YYEEEE. Some clones are missing from TCRdb's copy, which holds only in-frame ones; the method was immunoSEQ multiplex PCR. The listing contains about 210,000 clones. The receptor was derived from a woman in her 30s in good health. The chain joins TRBV5-6 to TRBJ2-2; 8 nucleotides line up with TRBD1. What was sequenced was blood. CDR3 DNA: TGTGCCAGCAGCTTGGTTGCAGGGGGCTCCGGGGAGCTGTTTTTT. This gives the protein CASSLVAGGSGELFF.